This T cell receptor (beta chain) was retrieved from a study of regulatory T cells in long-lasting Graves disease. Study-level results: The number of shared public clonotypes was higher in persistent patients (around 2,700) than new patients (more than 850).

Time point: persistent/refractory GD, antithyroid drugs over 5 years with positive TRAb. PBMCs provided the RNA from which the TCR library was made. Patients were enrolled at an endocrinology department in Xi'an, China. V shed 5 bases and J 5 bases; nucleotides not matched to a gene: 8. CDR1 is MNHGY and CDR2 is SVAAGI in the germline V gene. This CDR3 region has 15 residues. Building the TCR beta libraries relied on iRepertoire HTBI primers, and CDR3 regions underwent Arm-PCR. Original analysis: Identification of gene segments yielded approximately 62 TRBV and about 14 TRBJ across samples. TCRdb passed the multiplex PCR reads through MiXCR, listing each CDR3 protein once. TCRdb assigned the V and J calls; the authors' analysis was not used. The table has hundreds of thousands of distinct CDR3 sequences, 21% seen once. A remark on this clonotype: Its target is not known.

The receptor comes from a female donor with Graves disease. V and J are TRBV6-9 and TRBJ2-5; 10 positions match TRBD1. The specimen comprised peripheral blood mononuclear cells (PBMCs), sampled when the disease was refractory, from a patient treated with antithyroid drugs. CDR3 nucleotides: TGTGCCAGCAGTCTTTCGACAGGGGGCGCGGAGACCCAGTACTTC. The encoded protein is CASSLSTGGAETQYF.